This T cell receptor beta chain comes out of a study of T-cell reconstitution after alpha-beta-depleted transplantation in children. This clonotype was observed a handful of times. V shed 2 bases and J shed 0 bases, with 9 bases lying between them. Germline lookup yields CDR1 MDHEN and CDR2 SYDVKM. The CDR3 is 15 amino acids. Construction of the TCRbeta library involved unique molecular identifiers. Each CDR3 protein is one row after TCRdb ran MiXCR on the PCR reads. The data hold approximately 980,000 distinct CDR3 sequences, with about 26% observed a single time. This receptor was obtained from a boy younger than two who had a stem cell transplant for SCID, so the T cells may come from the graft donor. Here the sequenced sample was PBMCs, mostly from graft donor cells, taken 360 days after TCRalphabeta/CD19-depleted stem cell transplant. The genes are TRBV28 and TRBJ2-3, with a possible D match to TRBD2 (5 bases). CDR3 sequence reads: CASSLEDSSTDTQYF. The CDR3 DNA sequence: TGTGCCAGCAGTTTAGAGGACTCTAGCACAGATACGCAGTATTTT.